This T cell receptor (beta chain) was sequenced in a study of early T cells in non-severe SARS-CoV-2 infection. General study findings and limits: VDJdb-based annotation leaned toward anti-spike CD8 responses and missed private and CD4 specificities.

This clonotype appeared a few times. The antigen is unknown. Each CDR3 protein is one row after TCRdb ran MiXCR on the 5' RACE reads. The table lists nearly 110,000 distinct CDR3 sequences, 11% of them singletons. V trimming: 3 bases; J trimming: 2 bases; junction bases outside the gene matches: 3. The germline gives CDR1 DFQATT, CDR2 SNEGSKA (reference sequence). The length of the CDR3 is 16 residues. Input material: whole blood. The clonotype was recovered from an adult who was a healthcare worker with PCR-confirmed SARS-CoV-2 infection or an uninfected control (not recorded which). This chain connects TRBV20-1 to TRBJ2-5, with 16 bases aligning to TRBD2. The CDR3 DNA is TGCAGTGCTAGCACGGGACTAGCGGGAGGGCAAGAGACCCAGTACTTC. This gives the protein CSASTGLAGGQETQYF.